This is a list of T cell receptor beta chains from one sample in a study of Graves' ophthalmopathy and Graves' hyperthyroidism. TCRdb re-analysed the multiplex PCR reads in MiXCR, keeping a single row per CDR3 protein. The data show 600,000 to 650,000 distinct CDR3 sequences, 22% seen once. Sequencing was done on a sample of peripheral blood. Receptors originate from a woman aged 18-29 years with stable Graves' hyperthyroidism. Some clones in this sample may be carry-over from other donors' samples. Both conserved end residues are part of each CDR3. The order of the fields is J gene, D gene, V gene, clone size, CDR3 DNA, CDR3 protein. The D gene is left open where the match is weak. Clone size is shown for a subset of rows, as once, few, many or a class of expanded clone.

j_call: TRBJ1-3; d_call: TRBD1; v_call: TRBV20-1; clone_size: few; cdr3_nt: TGCAGTGCTAGAGTTTTGGAGGGGGCGTATGGAAACACCATATATTTT; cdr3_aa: CSARVLEGAYGNTIYF
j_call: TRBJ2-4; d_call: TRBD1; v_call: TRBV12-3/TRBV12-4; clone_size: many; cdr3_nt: TGTGCCAGCAGCTCGGGGACTGACAGGGGCCACATTCAGTACTTC; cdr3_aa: CASSSGTDRGHIQYF
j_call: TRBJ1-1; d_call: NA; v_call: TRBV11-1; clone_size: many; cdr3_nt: TGTGCCAGCAGCTTAGGGGAGAATCTTGAAGCTTTCTTT; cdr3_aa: CASSLGENLEAFF
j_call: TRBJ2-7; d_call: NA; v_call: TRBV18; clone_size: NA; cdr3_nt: TGTGCCAGCTCACCGAGGGGTAGCGTGATATCCTACGAGCAGTACTTC; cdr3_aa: CASSPRGSVISYEQYF
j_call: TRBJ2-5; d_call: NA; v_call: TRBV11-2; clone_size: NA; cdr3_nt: TGTGCCAGCAGTTTAGTCCCACGTCCACAAGAGACCCAGTACTTC; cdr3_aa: CASSLVPRPQETQYF
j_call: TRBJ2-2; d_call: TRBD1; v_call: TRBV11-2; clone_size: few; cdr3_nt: TGTGCCAGCAGCTACCCAGGGGGAATTAACACCGGGGAGCTGTTTTTT; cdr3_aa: CASSYPGGINTGELFF
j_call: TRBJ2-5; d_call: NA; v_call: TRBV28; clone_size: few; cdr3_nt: TGTGCCAGCTGGGGAGTGTTGGACAGCCAAGAGACCCAGTACTTC; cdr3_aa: CASWGVLDSQETQYF
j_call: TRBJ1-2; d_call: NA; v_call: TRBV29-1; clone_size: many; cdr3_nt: TGCAGCGTTGGATTACGTCTCGGTGAGGGCTACACCTTC; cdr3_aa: CSVGLRLGEGYTF
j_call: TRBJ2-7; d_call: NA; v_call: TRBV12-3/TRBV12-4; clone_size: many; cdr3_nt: TGTGCCAGCAGTTTTGGGACGAGTCGCGAGCAGTACTTC; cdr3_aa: CASSFGTSREQYF
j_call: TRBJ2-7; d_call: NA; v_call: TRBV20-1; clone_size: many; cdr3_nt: TGCAGTGCCCTGGGCTGGTCCTGGGCCTACGAGCAGTACTTC; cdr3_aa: CSALGWSWAYEQYF
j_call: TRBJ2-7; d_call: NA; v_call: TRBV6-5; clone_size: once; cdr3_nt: TGTGCCAGCAGTTACTCAAGGACAAGCACCTACGAGCAGTACTTC; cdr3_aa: CASSYSRTSTYEQYF
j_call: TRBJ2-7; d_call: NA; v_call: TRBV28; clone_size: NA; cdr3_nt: TGTGCCAGCAGTTCACGGGACGGCTACGAGCAGTACTTC; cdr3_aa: CASSSRDGYEQYF
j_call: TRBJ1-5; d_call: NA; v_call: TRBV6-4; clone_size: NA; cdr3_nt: TGTGCCAGCAGTGGCCCGGATTATAGCAATCAGCCCCAGCATTTT; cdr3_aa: CASSGPDYSNQPQHF
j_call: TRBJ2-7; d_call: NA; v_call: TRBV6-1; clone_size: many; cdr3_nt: TGTGCCAGCAGCTCTGGGGGGGGCTTGTACGAGCAGTACTTC; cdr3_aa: CASSSGGGLYEQYF
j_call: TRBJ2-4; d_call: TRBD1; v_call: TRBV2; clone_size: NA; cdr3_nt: TGTGCCAGCAGTGCGGACCGGGACAGGGTGCACATTCAGTACTTC; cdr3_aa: CASSADRDRVHIQYF
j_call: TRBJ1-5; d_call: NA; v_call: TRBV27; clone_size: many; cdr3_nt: TGTGCCAGCAGTTTAGTGAGGGATCAGCCCCAGCATTTT; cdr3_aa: CASSLVRDQPQHF
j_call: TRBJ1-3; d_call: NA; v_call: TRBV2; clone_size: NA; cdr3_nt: TGTGCCAGCAGTGTGGGGCCAGCGGACTACTCTGGAAACACCATATATTTT; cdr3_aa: CASSVGPADYSGNTIYF